The 30 T cell receptor beta chains listed next were all sequenced from one sample in a study of cytomegalovirus exposure and HLA in healthy donors. The PCR made use of 60 Vbeta and 13 Jbeta primers. Clones were sequenced by immunoSEQ multiplex PCR, and TCRdb holds only the in-frame ones, with some missing. The sample lists around 130,000 clones, roughly 79% occurring once. Sequenced sample: PBMCs. The receptors shown here come from a boy under 10 years old in good health and CMV-seronegative.

The chain is built from TRBV6-5 and TRBJ2-7, with D hard to call. The CDR3 covers 15 residues. The germline CDR1 and CDR2 sequences are MNHEY and SVGAGI. Trimming left V 2 bases short and J 0 bases short, with 11 bases between. In nucleotides, the CDR3 is TGTGCCAGCAGTTACGTGGCCGGGTCCTCCTACGAGCAGTACTTC. Amino acids: CASSYVAGSSYEQYF.

The chain couples TRBV25-1 to TRBJ1-4, with D perhaps TRBD1 (5 bases). This CDR3 contains 14 residues. V gave up 5 bases and J gave up 4 bases, with 11 bases separating them. Per the germline V gene, CDR1 is MGHDK and CDR2 is SYGVNS. CDR3 sequence (DNA): TGTGCCAGCAGTCAGGGCCCGTTTAATGAAAAACTGTTTTTT. Residues: CASSQGPFNEKLFF.

The gene calls are TRBV11-1 and TRBJ1-2; TRBD1 aligns across 9 bases. With 5 bases clipped from V and 5 bases from J, the junction kept 15 bases outside the gene matches. This CDR3 comprises 17 residues. The V gene's germline CDR1 is SGHAT and CDR2 FQDESV (reference sequence). DNA for the CDR3: TGTGCCAGCAGCCCAAGGGGACAGGGATTTATTCGTTATGGCTACACCTTC. It encodes CASSPRGQGFIRYGYTF.

This clone was detected once. J is TRBJ1-3 and V is TRBV4-2; 9 nucleotides agree with TRBD1. This CDR3 is built from 18 residues. Germline V gives CDR1 LGHNA, CDR2 YNFKEQ. V shed 2 bases, J shed 0 bases, and the junction held 8 bases outside the gene matches. The chain's CDR3 is CASSQRTGQGRSGNTIYF. CDR3 sequence (DNA): TGTGCCAGCAGCCAACGAACGGGACAGGGCCGCTCTGGAAACACCATATATTTT.

This chain links TRBV12-5 with TRBJ1-1; 7 positions match TRBD1. With 0 bases clipped from V and 1 base from J, the junction kept 2 bases outside the gene matches. The length of the CDR3 is 15 residues. CDR1 and CDR2 from the germline V gene are LGHNT and FRNRAP. CDR3 in amino acids: CASGLVQGQNTEAFF. The DNA of the CDR3 is TGTGCTAGTGGTTTGGTACAGGGGCAGAACACTGAAGCTTTCTTT.

The rearrangement joins TRBV7-6 to TRBJ2-7, with D hard to call. Trimming took off 5 bases at V and 1 base at J, with 12 bases between the two ends. The germline V gene has CDR1 SGHVS and CDR2 FNYEAQ. The CDR3 has 14 amino acids. This CDR3 reads CASSPNPDSYEQYF. Here the CDR3 DNA reads TGTGCCAGCAGCCCGAACCCAGATTCCTACGAGCAGTACTTC. Combining the CDR3 with reference TRBV7-6 and TRBJ2-7 gives the whole variable domain GAGVSQSPRYKVTKRGQDVALRCDPISGHVSLYWYRQALGQGPEFLTYFNYEAQQDKSGLPNDRFSAERPEGSISTLTIQRTEQRDSAMYRCASSPNPDSYEQYFGPGTRLTVT.

This clone was recorded once. The chain links TRBV5-8 to TRBJ2-1, with TRBD2 identical over 9 bases. Trimming cost V 0 bases and J 7 bases; bases outside gene matches: 5. Germline V gives CDR1 SGHTS, CDR2 YDEGEE. The CDR3 spans 15 residues. The CDR3 bases are TGTGCCAGCAGCTTGGGGCTAGCGGGATTGAATGAGCAGTTCTTC. Its protein is CASSLGLAGLNEQFF.

The V and J genes are TRBV7-3 and TRBJ2-5; 12 nucleotides line up with TRBD2. This CDR3 is 15 amino acids long. After removal of 3 bases from V and 5 bases from J, the junction contained 4 bases not matched to a gene. CDR1 and CDR2 (germline): SGHTA, FQGTGA. The CDR3 region has the DNA TGTGCCAGCAGCTTTACCGGGACTAGCGGGGAGACCCAGTACTTC. It is translated as CASSFTGTSGETQYF.

Points on this clone: Germline is not matched at one junction end, which may reflect a read error. The chain combines TRBV7-7 with TRBJ2-5; 10 bases are a match to TRBD1. Germline V gene lookup returns CDR1 SSHAT and CDR2 FNYEAQ (reference sequence). This CDR3 region has 17 residues. The CDR3 spells CASSLGLDRGRLETQYF. The CDR3, as DNA: TGTGCTAGCAGCTTAGGCCTAGACAGGGGGCGGCTAGAGACCCAGTACTTC.

The chain employs TRBV19 and TRBJ2-2; D possibly corresponds to TRBD2 (6 bases). Germline assignment: CDR1 LNHDA and CDR2 SQIVND (reference sequence). V lost 5 bases and J lost 5, with 18 bases in between. This CDR3 contains 16 residues. The CDR3 nucleotides read TGTGCCAGTAGTGCCGCACACCGCGGAGGGACCGGGGAGCTGTTTTTT. This encodes CASSAAHRGGTGELFF. The full variable domain, rest sourced from reference TRBV19 and TRBJ2-2, is DGGITQSPKYLFRKEGQNVTLSCEQNLNHDAMYWYRQDPGQGLRLIYYSQIVNDFQKGDIAEGYSVSREKKESFPLTVTSAQKNPTAFYLCASSAAHRGGTGELFFGEGSRLTVL.

V gene TRBV6-5 combines with J gene TRBJ1-1; 7 positions match TRBD1. In germline, CDR1 is MNHEY, CDR2 SVGAGI. V lost 6 bases and J lost 11; bases outside the gene matches: 6. This CDR3 has 11 amino acids. In DNA, the CDR3 is TGTGCCAGCAGCTCGACAGGGATGGCTTTCTTT. Its protein product is CASSSTGMAFF.

V gene TRBV9 combines with J gene TRBJ2-2; tentatively, D is TRBD2 (6 bases). This CDR3 has 19 residues. Germline CDR1 reads SGDLS; CDR2 reads YYNGEE. Trimming pared 4 bases from V and 1 base from J, leaving 23 bases between. The chain's CDR3 is CASSYPRRVGDVNTGELFF. CDR3 nucleotides: TGTGCCAGCAGCTATCCAAGGAGGGTAGGAGATGTGAACACCGGGGAGCTGTTTTTT.

The chain uses TRBV11-2 and TRBJ2-6, with D perhaps TRBD2 (5 bases). V dropped 5 bases and J dropped 5 bases, with 13 bases sitting between them. Germline values: CDR1 SGHAT, CDR2 FQNNGV. This CDR3 is 15 amino acids long. CDR3 protein: CASSHEGARANVLTF. The CDR3 DNA reads as TGTGCCAGCAGCCACGAGGGAGCTCGGGCCAACGTCCTGACTTTC.

The chain combines TRBV6-1 with TRBJ1-1, with TRBD1 matching over 7 bases. CDR3 size: 15 residues. The V segment lost 5 bases and the J segment 3 bases; nucleotides outside the gene matches: 9. Germline V lookup: CDR1 MNHNS, CDR2 SASEGT. The CDR3 loop is CASSPGQVMDTEAFF. In DNA, the CDR3 is TGTGCCAGCAGTCCAGGACAGGTAATGGACACTGAAGCTTTCTTT.

This clone appeared a single time. The chain employs TRBV5-1 and TRBJ2-1; TRBD2 matches at 15 bases. The CDR3 contains 18 residues. With V trimmed by 4 bases and J by 9 bases, 14 bases remained unmatched. CDR1 is SGHRS, CDR2 YFSETQ, per germline. The CDR3 protein is CASSPGSGLAGGMGEQFF. The CDR3 bases are TGCGCCAGCAGCCCGGGATCGGGACTAGCGGGAGGTATGGGTGAGCAGTTCTTC. The whole variable domain, remainder taken from reference TRBV5-1 and TRBJ2-1, is KAGVTQTPRYLIKTRGQQVTLSCSPISGHRSVSWYQQTPGQGLQFLFEYFSETQRNKGNFPGRFSGRQFSNSRSEMNVSTLELGDSALYLCASSPGSGLAGGMGEQFFGPGTRLTVL.

The chain has TRBV28 and TRBJ1-1; D possibly corresponds to TRBD1 (5 bases). Trimming stripped 9 bases from V and 3 bases from J, with 11 bases between. The CDR3 spans 12 residues. Germline V gene data show CDR1 as MDHEN and CDR2 as SYDVKM. The CDR3 DNA is TGTGCCAGTCGGGGGGAGTACACTGAAGCTTTCTTT. Translated, it gives CASRGEYTEAFF.

V and J are TRBV6-6 and TRBJ2-1; D is unresolved. Germline V CDR1 and CDR2: MNHNY, SVGAGI (reference sequence). The CDR3 spans 10 residues. V was shortened by 6 bases and J by 6 bases, with 3 bases between the two germline ends. The CDR3 nucleotides are TGTGCCAGCAGCCTCAATGAGCAGTTCTTC. Translating it yields CASSLNEQFF.

V and J are TRBV7-3 and TRBJ2-3, with 7 positions matching TRBD1. The junction had 24 bases not matched to a gene; V was cut back by 4 bases and J by 2 bases. This CDR3 has 21 amino acids. From germline, CDR1 is SGHTA and CDR2 FQGTGA. In DNA, the CDR3 is TGTGCCAGCAGCTCCCAACCCAGGGGGATCACTGCAGCTCCCTCCACAGATACGCAGTATTTT. Encoded protein: CASSSQPRGITAAPSTDTQYF.

The rearrangement uses TRBV15 and TRBJ2-3, with a tentative D call TRBD2 (6 bases). CDR1 is LNHNV, CDR2 YYDKDF, per germline (reference sequence). The length of the CDR3 is 17 residues. Trimming took 1 base from V and 5 from J, leaving 19 bases between them. The DNA of the CDR3 is TGTGCCACCAGCAGAGGCGGAAGCGGGTGGGCGGGAGATACGCAGTATTTT. Translation: CATSRGGSGWAGDTQYF. The full variable domain, rest sourced from reference TRBV15 and TRBJ2-3, is DAMVIQNPRYQVTQFGKPVTLSCSQTLNHNVMYWYQQKSSQAPKLLFHYYDKDFNNEADTPDNFQSRRPNTSFCFLDIRSPGLGDTAMYLCATSRGGSGWAGDTQYFGPGTRLTVL.

This clone has more than one count but fewer than ten. This chain connects TRBV5-1 to TRBJ2-1, with 13 bases that match TRBD2. The V gene's germline CDR1 is SGHRS and CDR2 YFSETQ. The CDR3 is 16 residues long. J was trimmed by 4 bases and V by 4 bases; bases with no gene match: 5. The CDR3 DNA reads as TGCGCCAGCAGCCGAGAACTAGCGGGAGGGTACAATGAGCAGTTCTTC. Protein product: CASSRELAGGYNEQFF.

The CDR3 is CASSPGFRLGTGELFF. CDR3 bases: TGTGCCAGCAGCCCGGGGTTCCGCCTGGGAACCGGGGAGCTGTTTTTT. The chain carries TRBV5-6 and TRBJ2-2, with a weak D call TRBD2 (5 bases). This CDR3 spans 16 amino acids. The V and J ends lost 4 bases and 5 bases respectively, with 18 bases between them. The germline V gene has CDR1 SGHDT and CDR2 YYEEEE. The variable domain in full, completed from reference TRBV5-6 and TRBJ2-2, reads DAGVTQSPTHLIKTRGQQVTLRCSPKSGHDTVSWYQQALGQGPQFIFQYYEEEERQRGNFPDRFSGHQFPNYSSELNVNALLLGDSALYLCASSPGFRLGTGELFFGEGSRLTVL.

This sequence joins TRBV7-9 and TRBJ1-4; 11 bases align to TRBD1. The CDR3 loop spans 17 amino acids. Germline trimming cut 2 bases from V and 6 bases from J; bases unmatched to any gene: 8. Germline lookup yields CDR1 SEHNR and CDR2 FQNEAQ (reference sequence). The CDR3 loop reads CASSLMDRGLGHEKLFF. The CDR3 coding sequence is TGTGCCAGCAGCTTAATGGACAGGGGGCTAGGGCATGAAAAACTGTTTTTT. The whole variable domain, remainder taken from reference TRBV7-9 and TRBJ1-4, is DTGVSQNPRHKITKRGQNVTFRCDPISEHNRLYWYRQTLGQGPEFLTYFQNEAQLEKSRLLSDRFSAERPKGSFSTLEIQRTEQGDSAMYLCASSLMDRGLGHEKLFFGSGTQLSVL.

V is TRBV7-2 and J is TRBJ2-1; weak D call: TRBD1 (5 bases). Between the trimmed V and J ends, which lost 2 bases and 5 bases, there was a span of 10 bases. Germline lookup yields CDR1 SGHTA and CDR2 FQGNSA. The CDR3 has 14 residues. For the CDR3, the DNA is TGTGCCAGCAGCTTAATATTACAGGACAATGAGCAGTTCTTC. Amino acid sequence: CASSLILQDNEQFF. Full variable domain (rest looked up from reference TRBV7-2 and TRBJ2-1): GAGVSQSPSNKVTEKGKDVELRCDPISGHTALYWYRQSLGQGLEFLIYFQGNSAPDKSGLPSDRFSAERTGGSVSTLTIQRTQQEDSAVYLCASSLILQDNEQFFGPGTRLTVL.

The J gene is TRBJ1-2, the V gene TRBV30; possibly TRBD1 for D (5 bases). The V end lost 0 bases, the J end lost 7 bases, and 15 bases lay between the germline ends. The germline V gene encodes CDR1 GTSNPN and CDR2 SVGIG (reference sequence). This CDR3 region has 14 residues. CDR3 in amino acids: CAWSVGGRFSGYTF. For the CDR3, the DNA is TGTGCCTGGAGTGTTGGGGGGAGGTTCTCTGGCTACACCTTC.

V is TRBV5-6 and J is TRBJ2-2; TRBD1 matches at 8 bases. The CDR3 loop spans 16 amino acids. V was clipped by 6 bases and J by 4 bases; unmatched bases: 11. Germline CDR1 is SGHDT and CDR2 is YYEEEE. CDR3 bases: TGTGCCAGCACCCGCCCAGGGGGCTCCTCCACCGGGGAGCTGTTTTTT. Its protein is CASTRPGGSSTGELFF. Full variable domain (remainder filled in from reference TRBV5-6 and TRBJ2-2): DAGVTQSPTHLIKTRGQQVTLRCSPKSGHDTVSWYQQALGQGPQFIFQYYEEEERQRGNFPDRFSGHQFPNYSSELNVNALLLGDSALYLCASTRPGGSSTGELFFGEGSRLTVL.

The chain combines TRBV15 with TRBJ2-1, with D unclear. V lost 3 bases and J lost 1, with 7 bases in between. The CDR3 covers 14 residues. Germline CDR1 reads LNHNV; CDR2 reads YYDKDF (reference sequence). This CDR3 reads CATSRAPSYNEQFF. The CDR3 DNA reads as TGTGCCACCAGCAGGGCCCCATCCTACAATGAGCAGTTCTTC.

The genes are TRBV19 and TRBJ1-3; D remains unclear. Germline CDR1 reads LNHDA; CDR2 reads SQIVND (reference sequence). Trimming shortened V by 5 bases and J by 0 bases, and 8 bases separated the two germline ends. This CDR3 has 14 amino acids. The CDR3 DNA follows: TGTGCCAGTAGTGGCGGGCACTCTGGAAACACCATATATTTT. Translation: CASSGGHSGNTIYF.

The chain is built from TRBV6-5 and TRBJ1-1; a weak D match, TRBD1 (6 bases). Looked up from germline, CDR1 is MNHEY and CDR2 is SVGAGI. Trimming pared 4 bases from V and 1 base from J, leaving 7 bases between. There are 13 residues in the CDR3. CDR3 sequence (DNA): TGTGCCAGCAGTTGGGGGCCGAACACTGAAGCTTTCTTT. Translating gives CASSWGPNTEAFF.

The V and J genes are TRBV21-1 and TRBJ2-7; the D call of TRBD2 is as the table states it, not checked on the DNA. TRBV21-1 counts as a pseudogene. This CDR3 comprises 14 residues. The CDR3 spells CASLHWRNRYEQYV. CDR3 in DNA: TGTGCCAGCTTGCATTGGCGGAATAGGTACGAGCAGTACGTC.

This sequence joins TRBV2 and TRBJ2-3; the match to TRBD2 covers 12 bases. V lost 6 bases and J lost 5; bases outside the gene matches: 9. Per germline, CDR1 SNHLY and CDR2 FYNNEI. This CDR3 has 16 amino acids. The CDR3 region has the DNA TGTGCCAGCAGCCCGCTCCTAGCGGGGGGGGGAGATACGCAGTATTTT. It translates to CASSPLLAGGGDTQYF. The variable domain in full, completed from reference TRBV2 and TRBJ2-3, reads EPEVTQTPSHQVTQMGQEVILRCVPISNHLYFYWYRQILGQKVEFLVSFYNNEISEKSEIFDDQFSVERPDGSNFTLKIRSTKLEDSAMYFCASSPLLAGGGDTQYFGPGTRLTVL.